Below are 18 T cell receptor beta chains sequenced from a single sample in a study of cytomegalovirus exposure and HLA in healthy donors. 13 Jbeta primers and 60 Vbeta primers were used for the PCR. Generated by immunoSEQ multiplex PCR, the TCRdb table keeps only in-frame clones and is missing some. The repertoire includes 130,000 to 150,000 clones, around 66% of them detected once, and 3% sits in the top ten. The sample taken for sequencing was PBMCs. The receptors shown here come from a woman aged 30 to 39 in good health and CMV-seropositive.

This clone appeared a single time. The chain couples TRBV28 to TRBJ1-2, with a possible D match to TRBD1 (5 bases). Trimming shortened V by 10 bases and J by 6 bases, and 21 bases separated the two germline ends. The CDR3 runs 14 residues. The germline gives CDR1 MDHEN, CDR2 SYDVKM. The CDR3 DNA follows: TGTGCCATCCTAAACCGAGAGGGACTTCATGGCTACACCTTC. Translation gives CAILNREGLHGYTF.

The genes are TRBV28 and TRBJ2-2, with 9 nucleotides matching TRBD1. Germline values: CDR1 MDHEN, CDR2 SYDVKM. The trim removed 1 base at V and 5 bases at J, leaving 5 bases unmatched. The CDR3 has 16 amino acids. The CDR3 nucleotides read TGTGCCAGCAGTTTATTGTCAGGACAGGGGACCGGGGAGCTGTTTTTT. Its translation: CASSLLSGQGTGELFF.

The table lists this clone with a few counts. The chain couples TRBV19 to TRBJ2-7, with 13 bases aligning to TRBD2. This CDR3 has 15 amino acids. The V gene end was trimmed by 2 bases and the J gene end by 4 bases; junction bases not matched to a gene: 2. Germline CDR1 and CDR2: LNHDA and SQIVND (reference sequence). DNA for the CDR3: TGTGCCAGTAGTATAAAACTAGCGGGAGGGTACGAGCAGTACTTC. Its translation: CASSIKLAGGYEQYF.

The CDR3 DNA reads TGTGCCACCACAGGGGGGAATTTTCATGGGGATGGCTACACCTTC. Amino acids: CATTGGNFHGDGYTF. The chain combines TRBV28 with TRBJ1-2, with TRBD1 matching over 8 bases. This CDR3 has 15 residues. J was trimmed by 6 bases and V by 10 bases; bases with no gene match: 16. Germline V gene lookup returns CDR1 MDHEN and CDR2 SYDVKM.

This clone was counted only a few times. The chain couples TRBV9 to TRBJ2-1, with 8 bases lining up with TRBD2. This CDR3 is built from 13 residues. Germline V CDR1 and CDR2: SGDLS, YYNGEE. V shed 5 bases, J shed 5 bases, and the junction held 3 bases outside the gene matches. For the CDR3, the DNA is TGTGCCAGCAGTCCGGGGGGGGACAATGAGCAGTTCTTC. Protein sequence: CASSPGGDNEQFF.

This chain connects TRBV6-4 to TRBJ1-1; the D gene is possibly TRBD1 (6 bases). Deletions cut 6 bases from V and 5 bases from J, with 16 bases between. The germline V gene encodes CDR1 MRHNA and CDR2 SNTAGT. The CDR3 totals 14 residues. The CDR3 sequence: CASRAPGGLTEAFF. In DNA form, the CDR3 reads TGTGCCAGCAGGGCCCCGGGGGGGCTTACTGAAGCTTTCTTT.

This chain connects TRBV5-1 to TRBJ2-5, with TRBD2 matching 12 bases. This CDR3 is built from 17 residues. The germline gives CDR1 SGHRS, CDR2 YFSETQ. With V trimmed by 0 bases and J by 4 bases, 7 bases remained unmatched. This chain's CDR3 is CASSLVLAGGLGETQYF. In DNA, the CDR3 is TGCGCCAGCAGCTTGGTACTAGCGGGGGGCCTCGGAGAGACCCAGTACTTC.

The genes are TRBV5-1 and TRBJ2-1; 12 nucleotides align to TRBD2. Germline CDR1 is SGHRS and CDR2 is YFSETQ. The CDR3 runs to 15 residues. J was trimmed by 6 bases and V by 1 base; bases with no gene match: 2. CDR3 sequence reads: CASSLSSGRVNEQFF. The CDR3 DNA is TGCGCCAGCAGCTTGTCTAGCGGGAGGGTCAATGAGCAGTTCTTC.

This clone was detected a few times. The chain links TRBV2 to TRBJ2-7, with TRBD1 matching over 9 bases. The CDR3 has 13 residues. Trimming at V came to 7 bases and at J to 5 bases, leaving 6 bases not matched to a gene. Per germline, CDR1 SNHLY and CDR2 FYNNEI. The CDR3 region has the DNA TGTGCCAGCAAACAGGGGGCGGAGAACGAGCAGTACTTC. Residues: CASKQGAENEQYF.

This clone was seen just once. The chain uses TRBV10-3 and TRBJ2-7; TRBD1 aligns across 7 bases. J was trimmed by 4 bases and V by 0 bases; bases with no gene match: 6. This CDR3 is built from 15 residues. CDR1 is ENHRY and CDR2 is SYGVKD in the germline V gene. The CDR3 here is CAISESRDSLYEQYF. The DNA for the CDR3 is TGTGCCATCAGTGAGTCGAGGGACAGCCTATACGAGCAGTACTTC.

V usage is TRBV6-6 and J usage is TRBJ1-2, with D unresolved. Looked up from germline, CDR1 is MNHNY and CDR2 is SVGAGI (reference sequence). Between the trimmed V and J ends, which lost 2 bases and 1 base, there was a span of 11 bases. This CDR3 comprises 15 residues. In DNA form, the CDR3 reads TGTGCCAGCAGTTACGTTCGGGTCGATAACTATGGCTACACCTTC. Translated, it gives CASSYVRVDNYGYTF.

This clone was seen a handful of times. The V call is TRBV19, the J call TRBJ1-1; 7 bases fit TRBD1. The germline V gene has CDR1 LNHDA and CDR2 SQIVND (reference sequence). With 5 bases clipped from V and 1 base from J, the junction kept 4 bases outside the gene matches. CDR3 size: 14 residues. The chain's CDR3 is CASSAGQQNTEAFF. The CDR3 region has the DNA TGTGCCAGTAGTGCGGGACAGCAGAACACTGAAGCTTTCTTT.

This chain joins TRBV27 and TRBJ2-7; 9 positions match TRBD1. CDR3 length: 16 amino acids. The V gene's germline CDR1 is MNHEY and CDR2 SMNVEV (reference sequence). V lost 5 bases, J lost 8 bases, and 16 bases stayed unmatched. The DNA of the CDR3 is TGTGCCAGCAGTCGCACCTCGGGACAGGGAATACGGAAGCAGTACTTC. It specifies CASSRTSGQGIRKQYF.

This clone appeared a single time. J is TRBJ2-5 and V is TRBV10-3, with TRBD2 identical over 8 bases. The J call is in doubt because the DNA end fits TRBJ2-7 better. Germline CDR1 ENHRY, CDR2 SYGVKD. The CDR3 totals 15 residues. CDR3 sequence reads: CAISEAGLGISEQYF. Written as DNA, the CDR3 is TGTGCCATCAGTGAGGCGGGACTAGGGATCTCCGAGCAGTACTTC.

V and J are TRBV7-3 and TRBJ2-3; D gene ambiguous. Germline CDR1 SGHTA, CDR2 FQGTGA. The V gene lost 6 bases and the J gene lost 5 bases, with 12 bases spanning the gap. The length of the CDR3 is 13 residues. The CDR3 sequence: CASSLNRGDTQYF. Written as DNA, the CDR3 is TGTGCCAGCAGTCTAAACCGCGGAGATACGCAGTATTTT. Full variable domain (remainder filled in from reference TRBV7-3 and TRBJ2-3): GAGVSQTPSNKVTEKGKYVELRCDPISGHTALYWYRQSLGQGPEFLIYFQGTGAADDSGLPNDRFFAVRPEGSVSTLKIQRTERGDSAVYLCASSLNRGDTQYFGPGTRLTVL.

This clone has a handful of counts. The chain links TRBV2 to TRBJ1-5, with 9 bases matching TRBD1. CDR3 length: 15 amino acids. Trimming at V came to 2 bases and at J to 6 bases, leaving 5 bases not matched to a gene. The germline CDR1 and CDR2 sequences are SNHLY and FYNNEI. DNA for the CDR3: TGTGCCAGCAGTGAATTCACAGGGGGCACTCAGCCCCAGCATTTT. This codes for CASSEFTGGTQPQHF.

V gene TRBV2 combines with J gene TRBJ2-5; 8 bases are shared with TRBD1. This CDR3 region has 15 residues. With V trimmed by 3 bases and J by 5 bases, 8 bases remained unmatched. Germline-derived CDR1 and CDR2 are SNHLY and FYNNEI. For the CDR3, the DNA is TGTGCCAGCAGTGATCGGGGACAGGCCTCGGAGACCCAGTACTTC. This codes for CASSDRGQASETQYF.

The chain combines TRBV19 with TRBJ2-7; TRBD2 agrees at 7 bases. The CDR3 is made up of 17 amino acids. J lost 3 bases, V lost 1 base, and 12 bases had no gene match. The germline CDR1 and CDR2 sequences are LNHDA and SQIVND (reference sequence). This CDR3 is CASSIGGRAGPRYEQYF. For the CDR3, the DNA is TGTGCCAGTAGTATAGGAGGGAGGGCAGGCCCACGCTACGAGCAGTACTTC.